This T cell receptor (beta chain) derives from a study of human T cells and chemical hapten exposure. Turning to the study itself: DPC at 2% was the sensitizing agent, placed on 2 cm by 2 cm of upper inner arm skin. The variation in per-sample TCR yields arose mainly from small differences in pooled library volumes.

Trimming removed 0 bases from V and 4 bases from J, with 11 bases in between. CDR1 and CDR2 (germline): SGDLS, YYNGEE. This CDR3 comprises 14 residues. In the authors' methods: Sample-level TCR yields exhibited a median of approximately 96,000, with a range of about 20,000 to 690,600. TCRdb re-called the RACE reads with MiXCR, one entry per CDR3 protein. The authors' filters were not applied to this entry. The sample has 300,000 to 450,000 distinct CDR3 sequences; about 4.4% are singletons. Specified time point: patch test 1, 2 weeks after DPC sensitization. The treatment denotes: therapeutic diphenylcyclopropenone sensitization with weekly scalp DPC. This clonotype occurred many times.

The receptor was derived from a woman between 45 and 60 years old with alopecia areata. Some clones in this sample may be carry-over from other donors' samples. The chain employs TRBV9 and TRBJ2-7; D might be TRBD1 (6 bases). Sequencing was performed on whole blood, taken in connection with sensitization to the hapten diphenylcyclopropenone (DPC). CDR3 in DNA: TGTGCCAGCAGCGTAGCTACGAGGGGGTACGAGCAGTACTTC. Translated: CASSVATRGYEQYF.